These 21 T cell receptor beta chains were sequenced from one sample in a study of neurological immune-mediated disorders. Each CDR3 protein gets one entry after TCRdb re-called the 5' RACE reads with MiXCR. The sample lists roughly 19,000 distinct CDR3 sequences; 6% to 8.5% were seen once. Source material: CD8+ T cells from blood. The receptor set was obtained from a woman in her 30s with HTLV-1-associated myelopathy (HAM/TSP).

The table lists this clonotype with many counts. The chain links TRBV6-5 to TRBJ1-6, with TRBD1 matching over 11 bases. The CDR3 runs to 16 residues. From germline, CDR1 is MNHEY and CDR2 SVGAGI. V shed 3 bases, J shed 10 bases, and the junction held 8 bases outside the gene matches. As DNA, the CDR3 is TGTGCCAGCAGTTATGGGACAGGGGGGCTTATATCACCCCTCCACTTT. Translating gives CASSYGTGGLISPLHF.

This clonotype came up many times. V is TRBV7-9 and J is TRBJ2-7; TRBD1 aligns across 7 bases. V shed 10 bases, J shed 3 bases, and the junction held 9 bases outside the gene matches. Germline loops: CDR1 SEHNR, CDR2 FQNEAQ (reference sequence). There are 13 residues in the CDR3. CDR3 nucleotide sequence: TGTGCCATTAGAGGGGACAGAAACTACGAGCAGTACTTC. Protein: CAIRGDRNYEQYF.

In this sample, this clonotype turned up many times. The DNA for the CDR3 is TGTGCCAGCAGCTTAGACAGCGACTATGGCTACACCTTC. It codes for CASSLDSDYGYTF. The chain recombines TRBV7-9 with TRBJ1-2; D is unclear. Germline assignment: CDR1 SEHNR and CDR2 FQNEAQ (reference sequence). The CDR3 contains 13 residues. V was pared by 1 base and J by 3 bases, with 6 bases between.

Ten or more counts support this clonotype. The DNA for the CDR3 is TGTGCCAGCAGCTTAAGGGGTGGGTCTCCGAAAAACATTCAGTACTTC. Amino acid sequence: CASSLRGGSPKNIQYF. This chain uses TRBV13 with TRBJ2-4; tentatively, D is TRBD1 (5 bases). Trimming took 2 bases from V and 4 from J, leaving 15 bases between them. Germline CDR1 is PRHDT and CDR2 is FYEKMQ (reference sequence). This CDR3 is 16 amino acids long.

This clonotype was counted once. This CDR3 reads CASSEKPGQGGEQFF. As DNA, the CDR3 is TGTGCCAGCAGTGAAAAGCCAGGTCAGGGCGGTGAGCAGTTCTTC. V usage is TRBV12-3 or TRBV12-4 and J usage is TRBJ2-1, with D tentatively TRBD1 (5 bases). Trimming pared 5 bases from V and 9 bases from J, leaving 20 bases between. The CDR3 extends over 15 amino acids.

This clonotype was detected ten times or more. This chain connects TRBV2 to TRBJ2-7, with 7 bases aligning to TRBD1. The germline V gene has CDR1 SNHLY and CDR2 FYNNEI. The ends lost 1 base at V and 3 bases at J; junction bases unmatched: 3. The CDR3 covers 14 residues. CDR3 loop: CASSEVQGIYEQYF. CDR3 coding DNA: TGTGCCAGCAGTGAAGTACAGGGGATCTACGAGCAGTACTTC.

This clonotype has more than one count but fewer than ten. The rearrangement uses TRBV28 and TRBJ2-1; D gene unclear. CDR1 is MDHEN and CDR2 is SYDVKM in the germline V gene. V shed 5 bases and J shed 8 bases, with 13 bases lying between them. This CDR3 comprises 13 residues. The CDR3 region has the DNA TGTGCCAGCAGTGAGACCTTGGTGGATGAGCAGTTCTTC. Its translation is CASSETLVDEQFF. The full variable domain, in which reference TRBV28 and TRBJ2-1 provide the parts outside the CDR3, is DVKVTQSSRYLVKRTGEKVFLECVQDMDHENMFWYRQDPGLGLRLIYFSYDVKMKEKGDIPEGYSVSREKKERFSLILESASTNQTSMYLCASSETLVDEQFFGPGTRLTVL.

In this sample, this clonotype turned up many times. This chain joins TRBV11-3 and TRBJ1-1, with no clear D. The germline V gene encodes CDR1 SGHNT and CDR2 YENEEA. This CDR3 has 13 residues. With 1 base removed from V and 4 bases from J, the gap between germline ends came to 7 bases. The CDR3 region has the DNA TGTGCCAGCAGCTTAGGATCGGGCACTGAAGCTTTCTTT. Translation gives CASSLGSGTEAFF.

There are many counts of this clonotype. The rearrangement links TRBV11-2 to TRBJ1-1; no clear D gene. Trimming shortened V by 3 bases and J by 1 base, and 9 bases separated the two germline ends. This CDR3 comprises 14 residues. Germline CDR1 reads SGHAT; CDR2 reads FQNNGV. The CDR3 bases are TGTGCCAGCAGCTTTGGTCGTTGGAACACTGAAGCTTTCTTT. This encodes CASSFGRWNTEAFF.

This clonotype showed up many times. J is TRBJ2-3 and V is TRBV11-2, with D possibly being TRBD1 or TRBD2 (7 bases each). CDR1 is SGHAT and CDR2 is FQNNGV in the germline V gene. This CDR3 has 14 amino acids. The V end lost 3 bases, the J end lost 4 bases, and 11 bases lay between the germline ends. The CDR3 reads CASSLGRGPDTQYF. The CDR3, as DNA: TGTGCCAGCAGCTTGGGGAGGGGGCCAGATACGCAGTATTTT.

The chain has TRBV28 and TRBJ2-7; maybe TRBD1 (5 bases). CDR1 is MDHEN, CDR2 SYDVKM, per germline. V lost 5 bases, J lost 3 bases, and 20 bases lay in between. The CDR3 has 16 residues. The CDR3 DNA follows: TGTGCCAGCAGTCCTCTAAAAACAGTCAGGGACTACGAGCAGTACTTC. It specifies CASSPLKTVRDYEQYF. Full variable domain (rest looked up from reference TRBV28 and TRBJ2-7): DVKVTQSSRYLVKRTGEKVFLECVQDMDHENMFWYRQDPGLGLRLIYFSYDVKMKEKGDIPEGYSVSREKKERFSLILESASTNQTSMYLCASSPLKTVRDYEQYFGPGTRLTVT.

This clonotype was seen ten or more times. The chain has TRBV20-1 and TRBJ2-2; perhaps TRBD2 as D (5 bases). From germline, CDR1 is DFQATT and CDR2 SNEGSKA (reference sequence). V was trimmed by 6 bases and J by 0 bases, leaving 11 bases between them. The CDR3 consists of 14 residues. Written as DNA, the CDR3 is TGCAGTGCCAGCAGCGGCGCGAACACCGGGGAGCTGTTTTTT. Protein product: CSASSGANTGELFF.

This clonotype was counted ten times or more. The J gene is TRBJ2-7, the V gene TRBV6-1, with D tentatively TRBD2 (5 bases). Deletions cut 2 bases from V and 1 base from J, with 12 bases between. CDR1 and CDR2 (germline): MNHNS, SASEGT. The CDR3 extends over 15 amino acids. The CDR3 reads CASSEKASGSYEQYF. Here the CDR3 DNA reads TGTGCCAGCAGTGAAAAGGCCTCGGGGTCCTACGAGCAGTACTTC.

This clonotype was counted ten times or more. The chain has TRBV20-1 and TRBJ2-7; 11 nucleotides align to TRBD2. CDR1 and CDR2 (germline): DFQATT, SNEGSKA (reference sequence). This CDR3 is built from 14 residues. Trimming cost V 1 base and J 3 bases; bases outside gene matches: 2. CDR3 residues: CSARVLAGGYEQYF. CDR3 bases: TGCAGTGCTAGAGTGCTAGCGGGGGGCTACGAGCAGTACTTC.

This clonotype showed up many times. The chain carries TRBV3-1 and TRBJ2-3; TRBD2 aligns across 10 bases. V lost 0 bases and J lost 2; bases outside the gene matches: 8. CDR1 and CDR2 from the germline V gene are LGHDT and YNNKEL (reference sequence). The CDR3 extends over 18 amino acids. CDR3 bases: TGTGCCAGCAGCCAAGATCAGGGTAGCGGGGGGTTCACAGATACGCAGTATTTT. This sequence encodes CASSQDQGSGGFTDTQYF.

The table lists this clonotype with many counts. CDR3 nucleotide sequence: TGTGCCAGCAGCCAAGAGCCTCCCGGGACAGAAGCCGGGTGGTATGGCTACACCTTC. Translating gives CASSQEPPGTEAGWYGYTF. V gene TRBV3-1 combines with J gene TRBJ1-2; 7 bases agree with TRBD1. V lost 0 bases to trimming and J lost 5 bases; unmatched junction nucleotides: 18. The CDR3 runs 19 residues. Germline CDR1 LGHDT, CDR2 YNNKEL (reference sequence).

This clonotype was found many times. V gene TRBV3-1 combines with J gene TRBJ1-2, with D maybe TRBD1 (5 bases). V was trimmed by 2 bases and J by 5 bases, leaving 15 bases between them. The CDR3 contains 15 residues. The germline CDR1 and CDR2 sequences are LGHDT and YNNKEL (reference sequence). The CDR3: CASSQSQGDGYGYTF. As DNA, the CDR3 is TGTGCCAGCAGCCAATCTCAAGGGGACGGATATGGCTACACCTTC.

This clonotype came up many times. This chain joins TRBV7-9 and TRBJ2-7; D is uncertain. This CDR3 region has 12 residues. V was cut by 5 bases and J by 2 bases, with 7 bases left in between. The V gene's germline CDR1 is SEHNR and CDR2 FQNEAQ (reference sequence). The CDR3, as DNA: TGTGCCAGCAGCCGCTCCCCCTACGAGCAGTACTTC. It yields the protein CASSRSPYEQYF.

This clonotype showed up just a few times. The chain uses TRBV11-3 and TRBJ2-1; 9 bases fit TRBD1. Germline CDR1 reads SGHNT; CDR2 reads YENEEA. This CDR3 has 15 residues. V lost 5 bases and J lost 8; bases outside the gene matches: 10. CDR3 coding DNA: TGTGCCAGCAGCCCCGGGACAGGGACTTTATATGAGCAGTTCTTC. Protein: CASSPGTGTLYEQFF.

By its share, this clonotype is medium-sized. The chain carries TRBV10-3 and TRBJ1-2, with TRBD1 as a possible D gene (5 bases). The CDR3 loop spans 15 amino acids. V lost 2 bases and J 5 bases, leaving 15 bases between the germline ends. Germline V lookup: CDR1 ENHRY, CDR2 SYGVKD. The CDR3 spells CAISESIPGAYGYTF. The DNA of the CDR3 is TGTGCCATCAGTGAGAGTATTCCTGGGGCATATGGCTACACCTTC.

This clonotype has ten or more counts. The chain recombines TRBV6-4 with TRBJ2-3, with 14 bases identical to TRBD2. Germline assignment: CDR1 MRHNA and CDR2 SNTAGT. This CDR3 is 16 amino acids long. The junction had 2 bases not matched to a gene; V was cut back by 3 bases and J by 3 bases. The CDR3 DNA sequence: TGTGCCAGCAGTGAGACTAGCGGGGGGGCTACAGATACGCAGTATTTT. Protein: CASSETSGGATDTQYF.